These T cell receptor beta chains were read from a single sample in a study of cytomegalovirus exposure and HLA in healthy donors. Clones were read by immunoSEQ multiplex PCR, and TCRdb kept only the in-frame ones, dropping some. The data show approximately 190,000 clones, 70% to 80% seen once. Sequencing input: PBMCs. The receptors shown here come from a woman in her 30s in good health and CMV-seropositive. Both conserved end residues are part of each CDR3. A D gene is named only where the DNA matches it firmly. Clone size appears in some rows only: once, few, many, or a class for an expanded clone.

v_call	clone_size	j_call	d_call	cdr3_nt	cdr3_aa
TRBV6-1	.	TRBJ2-1	.	TGTGCCAGCAGTGCCCTCGCAGGGGACACTTTCAATGAGCAGTTCTTC	CASSALAGDTFNEQFF
TRBV7-9	few	TRBJ2-7	.	TGTGCCAGCAGCTCTCCGGGGGGCTACCCCTACGAGCAGTACTTC	CASSSPGGYPYEQYF
TRBV25-1	once	TRBJ1-5	.	TGTGCCAGCAGTGGGGGGCCGGGGCCCCAGCATTTT	CASSGGPGPQHF
TRBV28	.	TRBJ1-3	.	TGTGCCAGCAGCCTGCCCGGCTCTGGAAACACCATATATTTT	CASSLPGSGNTIYF
TRBV6-4	.	TRBJ2-1	TRBD2	TGTGCCAGCAGTCTGCTAGCGGGGTACAATGAGCAGTTCTTC	CASSLLAGYNEQFF
TRBV18	.	TRBJ1-1	.	TGTGCCAGCTCACCAGTAGGGGATTATAGGGGCGGGGACACTGAAGCTTTCTTT	CASSPVGDYRGGDTEAFF
TRBV9	.	TRBJ2-5	.	TGTGCCAGCAGCGTAGGGATATCCAGACAGTACCAAGAGACCCAGTACTTC	CASSVGISRQYQETQYF
TRBV28	.	TRBJ2-1	.	TGTGCCAGCACCCTTCCCGAGCGAAATGAGCAGTTCTTC	CASTLPERNEQFF
TRBV23-1	once	TRBJ2-3	TRBD2	TGCGCCAGCAGTCAAGACGAAGCGGGGGGCACAGATACGCAGTATTTT	CASSQDEAGGTDTQYF
TRBV18	.	TRBJ2-3	.	TGTGCCAGCTCACCACGGAGCAGGGCGAGAGATACGCAGTATTTT	CASSPRSRARDTQYF
TRBV15	.	TRBJ1-2	.	TGTGCCACCAGCAGAGGGGGTCCAGGGAACTATGGCTACACCTTC	CATSRGGPGNYGYTF
TRBV6-1	.	TRBJ1-4	TRBD1	TGTGCCAGCAGTGACCAACCGGGACAGCGAATGGTGGAACTGTTTTTT	CASSDQPGQRMVELFF
TRBV11-2	few	TRBJ1-6	.	TGTGCCAGCAGCCGGGACGTTCGGGACACATATTCACCCCTCCACTTT	CASSRDVRDTYSPLHF
TRBV30	.	TRBJ2-1	TRBD2	TGTGCCTGGAGTGGGGGAGCGGGAGTGAATGAGCAGTTCTTC	CAWSGGAGVNEQFF
TRBV9	.	TRBJ2-1	.	TGTGCCAGCAGCCTTAACTCGGGCAATGAGCAGTTCTTC	CASSLNSGNEQFF
TRBV28	.	TRBJ1-2	.	TGTGCCTCCAGGGCCAGGGGCGGTAACACCTTC	CASRARGGNTF
TRBV7-2	.	TRBJ1-2	.	TGTGCCAGCAGCTTATACCAGACAGCTAACTATGGCTACACCTTC	CASSLYQTANYGYTF
TRBV29-1	.	TRBJ2-1	TRBD2	TGCAGCGTCTCTTTGGGGAGGGCCTCCATGGTTGAGCAGTTCTTC	CSVSLGRASMVEQFF
TRBV11-2	.	TRBJ2-7	.	TGTGCCAGCAGCCAAATTACGGGGTACGAGCAGTACTTC	CASSQITGYEQYF
TRBV7-7	.	TRBJ2-1	.	TGTGCTAGCAGCCCTACTCCGGGGAGCAATGAGCAGTTCTTC	CASSPTPGSNEQFF
TRBV28	.	TRBJ2-7	.	TGTGCCAGCAGTCCCGGGAGCCGTCGCTACGAGCAGTACTTC	CASSPGSRRYEQYF
TRBV5-1	.	TRBJ2-3	TRBD1	TGCGCCAGCAGCTTGGGACAGGGGACACCCACAGATACGCAGTATTTT	CASSLGQGTPTDTQYF